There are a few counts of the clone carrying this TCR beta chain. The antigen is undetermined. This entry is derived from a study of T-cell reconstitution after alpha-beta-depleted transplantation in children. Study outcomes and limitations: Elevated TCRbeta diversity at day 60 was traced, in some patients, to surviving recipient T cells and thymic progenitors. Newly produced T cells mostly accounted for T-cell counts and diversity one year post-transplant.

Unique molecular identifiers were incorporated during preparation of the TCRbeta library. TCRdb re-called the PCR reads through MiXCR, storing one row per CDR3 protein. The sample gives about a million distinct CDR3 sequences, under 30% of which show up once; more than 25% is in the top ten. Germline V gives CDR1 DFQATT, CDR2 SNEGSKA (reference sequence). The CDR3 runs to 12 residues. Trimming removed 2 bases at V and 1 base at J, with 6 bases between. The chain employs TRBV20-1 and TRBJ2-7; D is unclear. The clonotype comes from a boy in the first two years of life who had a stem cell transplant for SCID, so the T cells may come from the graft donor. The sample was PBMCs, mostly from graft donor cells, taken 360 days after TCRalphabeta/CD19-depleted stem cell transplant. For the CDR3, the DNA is TGCAGTGCTAGACGGCCTTCCTACGAGCAGTACTTC. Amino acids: CSARRPSYEQYF.